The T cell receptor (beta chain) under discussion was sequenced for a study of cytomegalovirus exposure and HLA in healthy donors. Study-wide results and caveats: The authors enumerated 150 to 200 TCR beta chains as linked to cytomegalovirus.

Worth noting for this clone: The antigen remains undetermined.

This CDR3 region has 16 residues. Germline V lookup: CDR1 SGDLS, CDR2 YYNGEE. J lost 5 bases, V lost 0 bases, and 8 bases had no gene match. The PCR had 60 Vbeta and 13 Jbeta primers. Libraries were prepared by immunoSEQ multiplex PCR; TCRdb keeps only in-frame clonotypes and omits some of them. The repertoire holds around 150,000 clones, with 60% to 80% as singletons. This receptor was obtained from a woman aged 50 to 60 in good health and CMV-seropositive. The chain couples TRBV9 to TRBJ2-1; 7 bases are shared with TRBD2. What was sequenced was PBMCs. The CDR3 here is CASSVGGGLYDNEQFF. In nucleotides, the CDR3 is TGTGCCAGCAGCGTAGGGGGAGGGCTTTATGACAATGAGCAGTTCTTC.